These 14 T cell receptor beta chains originate from one sample sequenced in a study of CD8 T cells in ankylosing spondylitis. Broader study findings: A TCR beta motif of under ten highly homologous variants seemed to mark ankylosing spondylitis blood.

These receptors lack a known antigen. MiXCR, run by TCRdb on the 5' RACE reads, gives a single entry per CDR3 protein. In the table there are about 840,000 distinct CDR3 sequences, 12% of which are singletons. Specimen: blood, either unsorted or a sorted T cell fraction (not recorded which). Receptors were obtained from a male donor with ankylosing spondylitis.

This clonotype turned up a few times. A much larger clone lies one base from this, so it may be a read error. The chain combines TRBV6-5 with TRBJ1-1; no definite D call. CDR1 and CDR2 (germline): MNHEY, SVGAGI. V lost 6 bases to trimming and J lost 1 base, with 6 bases between them. This CDR3 has 12 amino acids. The CDR3 nucleotides are TGTGCCAGCAGGTCCGAGAACACTGAAGCTTTCTTT. Its protein product is CASRSENTEAFF.

This clonotype was observed once. A much more abundant neighbour one base away suggests this may be a read error. The V gene is TRBV20-1, the J gene TRBJ1-1; D not resolved. The ends were cut back, 6 bases at V and 8 bases at J, with 13 bases in the middle. CDR1 is DFQATT and CDR2 is SNEGSKA in the germline V gene (reference sequence). This CDR3 comprises 11 residues. CDR3 sequence: CSAPKAEEAFF. CDR3 sequence (DNA): TGCAGTGCCCCCAAGGCAGAGGAAGCTTTCTTT.

This clonotype was counted a few times. V usage is TRBV6-1 and J usage is TRBJ2-5, with 9 nucleotides matching TRBD2. The CDR3 is made up of 16 amino acids. V was pared by 6 bases and J by 5 bases, with 13 bases of the junction left unmatched. Germline CDR1 is MNHNS and CDR2 is SASEGT. The CDR3 protein is CASSRGGSGSVETQYF. In DNA, the CDR3 is TGTGCCAGCAGCCGGGGAGGTAGCGGGAGTGTGGAGACCCAGTACTTC.

In its sample, this clonotype was seen a few times. CDR3 region: CASSPLGSWAKTPGQYF. DNA of the CDR3: TGTGCCAGCAGCCCTCTGGGTTCTTGGGCGAAAACGCCGGGGCAGTACTTC. The chain recombines TRBV11-3 with TRBJ2-7; no reliable D call. V was pared by 5 bases and J by 9 bases, with 29 bases between. CDR3 length: 17 residues. Germline CDR1 and CDR2: SGHNT and YENEEA.

The chain carries TRBV7-9 and TRBJ1-5; D is perhaps TRBD1 (6 bases). The CDR3 extends over 12 amino acids. The germline gives CDR1 SEHNR, CDR2 FQNEAQ (reference sequence). V lost 5 bases, J lost 10 bases, and 12 bases lay in between. The CDR3 loop reads CASSVLQGPQHF. CDR3 bases: TGTGCCAGCAGCGTATTACAGGGCCCCCAGCATTTT.

This clonotype was seen only a few times. This chain connects TRBV12-3 or TRBV12-4 to TRBJ1-6; tentatively, D is TRBD1 (6 bases). The CDR3 totals 15 residues. The ends were cut back, 1 base at V and 11 bases at J, with 15 bases in the middle. The DNA of the CDR3 is TGTGCCAGCAGTTTAGGAACAGGGAATTATACACCCCTCCACTTT. Translated: CASSLGTGNYTPLHF.

J is TRBJ2-2 and V is TRBV6-1; D is perhaps TRBD2 (5 bases). This CDR3 comprises 14 residues. CDR1 is MNHNS and CDR2 is SASEGT in the germline V gene. Trimming removed 7 bases from V and 7 bases from J, with 16 bases in between. CDR3 residues: CASTPLRAGGELFF. The CDR3 DNA follows: TGTGCCAGCACCCCTCTGAGGGCGGGCGGGGAGCTGTTTTTT.

In nucleotides, the CDR3 is TGCAGTGCCAGCCCTCCCGGGGGGGCTGCTGGGGCCAACGTCCTGACTTTC. Its translation: CSASPPGGAAGANVLTF. V gene TRBV20-1 combines with J gene TRBJ2-6; 8 bases are shared with TRBD2. The CDR3 covers 17 residues. V was pared by 6 bases and J by 2 bases, with 12 bases of the junction left unmatched. The V gene's germline CDR1 is DFQATT and CDR2 SNEGSKA (reference sequence).

The chain is built from TRBV10-2 and TRBJ1-4, with TRBD1 as a possible D gene (5 bases). CDR3 length: 13 amino acids. V was clipped by 8 bases and J by 7 bases, with 14 bases between them. Germline CDR1 WSHSY, CDR2 SAAADI. CDR3 protein: CASVRGQGEKLFF. Here the CDR3 DNA reads TGCGCCAGCGTCCGGGGCCAAGGTGAAAAACTGTTTTTT.

Only a few counts were recorded for this clonotype. This chain joins TRBV5-1 and TRBJ2-7, with D possibly being TRBD1 (5 bases). V was trimmed by 3 bases and J by 0 bases, leaving 10 bases between them. Germline V gene lookup returns CDR1 SGHRS and CDR2 YFSETQ. The CDR3 runs 14 residues. Here the CDR3 reads CASSSGFGSYEQYF. The CDR3 DNA reads TGCGCCAGCAGCTCAGGGTTCGGCTCCTACGAGCAGTACTTC.

V and J are TRBV28 and TRBJ1-2; 9 positions agree with TRBD1. The CDR3 is 14 amino acids. J was trimmed by 4 bases and V by 0 bases; bases with no gene match: 0. Germline V gene data show CDR1 as MDHEN and CDR2 as SYDVKM. As DNA, the CDR3 is TGTGCCAGCAGTTTATGGACAGGGGGCTATGGCTACACCTTC. Translating gives CASSLWTGGYGYTF.

The chain employs TRBV5-5 and TRBJ2-5; 8 bases agree with TRBD1. This CDR3 region has 15 residues. V was pared by 4 bases and J by 5 bases, with 10 bases of the junction left unmatched. The V gene's germline CDR1 is SGHKS and CDR2 YYEKEE (reference sequence). This CDR3 is CASSSRTGRLETQYF. The CDR3 DNA sequence: TGTGCCAGCAGCAGCCGGACAGGGCGTTTGGAGACCCAGTACTTC.

The chain recombines TRBV10-3 with TRBJ2-2, with 9 bases lining up with TRBD2. Germline loops: CDR1 ENHRY, CDR2 SYGVKD. V shed 3 bases, J shed 8 bases, and the junction held 7 bases outside the gene matches. The CDR3 is 15 residues long. This CDR3 is CAISDASGMSGELFF. The CDR3, as DNA: TGTGCCATCAGTGATGCTAGCGGGATGTCGGGGGAGCTGTTTTTT.

This clonotype has at least ten counts. This sequence joins TRBV5-1 and TRBJ2-2; 7 bases map to TRBD2. Germline values: CDR1 SGHRS, CDR2 YFSETQ. The CDR3 contains 16 residues. Trimming cost V 0 bases and J 3 bases; bases outside gene matches: 5. Here the CDR3 reads CASSLAAGRDTGELFF. CDR3 nucleotide sequence: TGCGCCAGCAGCTTGGCGGCAGGGAGGGACACCGGGGAGCTGTTTTTT.